This TCR beta chain was sequenced during a study of tumor and adjacent non-tumor tissue in lung cancer. The library came from three nested PCR rounds adapted from ARM-PCR protocols. Via MiXCR, TCRdb re-called the multiplex PCR reads, giving one row per CDR3 protein. Among about 100,000 distinct CDR3 sequences, 65% were seen once, and the ten largest hold about 19%. With respect to this clonotype: What it binds is not known. The CDR3 ends on some other residue instead of the conserved phenylalanine or tryptophan, so this is likely a read error.

Study outcomes and limitations: TCR diversity was significantly greater in tumor than normal lung tissue.

This sample's RNA came from whole unsorted tissue. The normal lung tissue was taken more than 3 cm from the tumor edge. Input material: distant non-tumor lung tissue. The receptor was isolated from a man between 25 and 39 years old with non-small cell lung cancer.

The CDR3 DNA is TGTGCCACCAGTAATGAACCGGGACAGGGGTTTGAGACCCAGTACTCC. Translated, it gives CATSNEPGQGFETQYS. This chain joins TRBV24-1 and TRBJ2-5; 10 bases agree with TRBD1. The CDR3 consists of 16 residues. Unmatched junction bases numbered 11, after V lost 6 bases and J lost 5 bases. CDR1 is KGHDR, CDR2 SFDVKD, per germline.